A single sample gave rise to the 21 T cell receptor beta chains below, sequenced in a study of T cell changes during pregnancy in multiple sclerosis. Measured with immunoSEQ multiplex PCR; TCRdb has only the in-frame clones, and not every one. There are about 73,000 clones in the sample; 85% to 95% occur only once, and less than 3% lies in the top ten. Sequenced here: peripheral blood, sampled in the third trimester of pregnancy. These receptors came from a female donor in good health, enrolled as a control in a pregnancy study.

V gene TRBV5-1 combines with J gene TRBJ1-4; 8 positions match TRBD1. The germline CDR1 and CDR2 sequences are SGHRS and YFSETQ. V lost 4 bases, J lost 6 bases, and 5 bases stayed unmatched. CDR3 length: 14 amino acids. The CDR3 DNA reads as TGCGCCAGCAGCATCGGGACAGGATATGAAAAACTGTTTTTT. Encoded protein: CASSIGTGYEKLFF.

The genes are TRBV19 and TRBJ1-2; 9 bases agree with TRBD1. Per the germline V gene, CDR1 is LNHDA and CDR2 is SQIVND (reference sequence). The CDR3 contains 14 residues. With V trimmed by 7 bases and J by 3 bases, 6 bases remained unmatched. This CDR3 is CASTVTGGDYGYTF. The CDR3 DNA sequence: TGTGCCAGTACGGTTACAGGGGGCGACTATGGCTACACCTTC.

This chain joins TRBV19 and TRBJ2-7, with D perhaps matching TRBD1 (6 bases). The germline V gene encodes CDR1 LNHDA and CDR2 SQIVND (reference sequence). V was pared by 4 bases and J by 3 bases, with 10 bases between. This CDR3 is built from 13 residues. CDR3 sequence (DNA): TGTGCCAGTAGTACAAGGACAGACTACGAGCAGTACTTC. Amino acid sequence: CASSTRTDYEQYF.

The J gene is TRBJ1-2, the V gene TRBV27; weak D call: TRBD1 (5 bases). Germline lookup yields CDR1 MNHEY and CDR2 SMNVEV (reference sequence). This CDR3 has 17 residues. Trimming removed 0 bases at V and 7 bases at J, with 21 bases between. The CDR3 is CASSLSISYTGRGGYTF. The CDR3 region has the DNA TGTGCCAGCAGTTTATCAATATCGTATACGGGGCGGGGTGGCTACACCTTC.

The chain employs TRBV11-3 and TRBJ2-1, with 11 nucleotides matching TRBD1. CDR1 SGHNT and CDR2 YENEEA come from the germline V gene. With V trimmed by 5 bases and J by 9 bases, 9 bases remained unmatched. The CDR3 runs 15 residues. The CDR3 nucleotides are TGTGCCAGCAGCCGGGGACAGGGGGAAGGAGGTGAGCAGTTCTTC. As protein: CASSRGQGEGGEQFF.

The chain joins TRBV5-4 to TRBJ2-1; no clear D. Trimming pared 0 bases from V and 5 bases from J, leaving 3 bases between. CDR1 is SGHNT and CDR2 is YYREEE in the germline V gene (reference sequence). The CDR3 is made up of 12 amino acids. CDR3 in DNA: TGTGCCAGCAGCTTGGGTAACAATGAGCAGTTCTTC. Its protein is CASSLGNNEQFF.

The rearrangement links TRBV9 to TRBJ1-5; TRBD1 matches 7 bases. Unmatched junction bases numbered 4, after V lost 0 bases and J lost 4 bases. The CDR3 is 15 amino acids. CDR1 and CDR2 from the germline V gene are SGDLS and YYNGEE. The CDR3 coding sequence is TGTGCCAGCAGCGTAGATCCAGGGGGGAATCAGCCCCAGCATTTT. It specifies CASSVDPGGNQPQHF.

This chain connects TRBV28 to TRBJ2-2; the D gene is possibly TRBD1 (5 bases). CDR1 and CDR2 from the germline V gene are MDHEN and SYDVKM. Trimming removed 7 bases from V and 5 bases from J, with 8 bases in between. The CDR3 sequence is 12 residues long. For the CDR3, the DNA is TGTGCCAGCACCTACAGGACCGGGGAGCTGTTTTTT. Encoded protein: CASTYRTGELFF.

The chain combines TRBV18 with TRBJ1-2, with TRBD1 as a possible D gene (6 bases). In germline, CDR1 is KGHSH, CDR2 LQKENI. The CDR3 length is 14 residues. The V and J ends lost 1 base and 5 bases respectively, with 11 bases between them. CDR3 protein: CASSPQGEVYGYTF. The CDR3 coding sequence is TGTGCCAGCTCACCACAGGGGGAAGTGTATGGCTACACCTTC.

This chain joins TRBV7-9 and TRBJ2-1; TRBD2 agrees at 14 bases. J gave up 7 bases and V 4 bases, and 9 bases lay outside the gene matches. The CDR3 is made up of 17 amino acids. The germline CDR1 and CDR2 sequences are SEHNR and FQNEAQ (reference sequence). The CDR3 is CASSSPLGTSGGNEQFF. DNA of the CDR3: TGTGCCAGCAGCTCGCCTTTAGGGACTAGCGGGGGTAATGAGCAGTTCTTC.

The CDR3 DNA is TGCGCCACCCGCGGGACGTCCGGGGAGCTGTTTTTT. Translating it yields CATRGTSGELFF. The V gene is TRBV5-1, the J gene TRBJ2-2; a weak D match, TRBD2 (6 bases). Germline V CDR1 and CDR2: SGHRS, YFSETQ. V was shortened by 9 bases and J by 6 bases, with 12 bases between the two germline ends. The CDR3 is 12 amino acids.

V usage is TRBV5-1 and J usage is TRBJ2-1; 8 bases agree with TRBD1. The ends lost 0 bases at V and 8 bases at J; junction bases unmatched: 7. The CDR3 runs 15 residues. CDR1 is SGHRS, CDR2 YFSETQ, per germline. CDR3 in amino acids: CASSLAFQGADEQFF. The DNA of the CDR3 is TGCGCCAGCAGCTTGGCCTTCCAGGGGGCGGATGAGCAGTTCTTC.

This clone was observed a few times. The chain recombines TRBV20-1 with TRBJ2-5, with D possibly matching TRBD1 (6 bases). This CDR3 comprises 11 residues. The germline V gene encodes CDR1 DFQATT and CDR2 SNEGSKA (reference sequence). This chain's CDR3 is CRGDTKETQYF. DNA of the CDR3: TGCAGGGGGGACACGAAAGAGACCCAGTACTTC.

The chain joins TRBV28 to TRBJ2-1; tentatively, D is TRBD1 (5 bases). The CDR3 extends over 16 amino acids. Trimming cost V 1 base and J 5 bases, with 15 bases left between them. Germline V gene lookup returns CDR1 MDHEN and CDR2 SYDVKM. The CDR3 DNA sequence: TGTGCCAGCAGTTTATATTGGACAATAGACCACAATGAGCAGTTCTTC. Protein: CASSLYWTIDHNEQFF. Together with reference TRBV28 and TRBJ2-1, the CDR3 gives the full variable domain: DVKVTQSSRYLVKRTGEKVFLECVQDMDHENMFWYRQDPGLGLRLIYFSYDVKMKEKGDIPEGYSVSREKKERFSLILESASTNQTSMYLCASSLYWTIDHNEQFFGPGTRLTVL.

The CDR3 DNA reads TGTGCCACGGGACAGGCTTACACTGAAGCTTTCTTT. Its protein is CATGQAYTEAFF. The V gene is TRBV28, the J gene TRBJ1-1; 8 nucleotides agree with TRBD1. With V trimmed by 10 bases and J by 3 bases, 4 bases remained unmatched. Germline V gives CDR1 MDHEN, CDR2 SYDVKM. The CDR3 has 12 residues.

To note about this clone: This CDR3 is also generated by other DNA sequences in the sample. The gene calls are TRBV27 and TRBJ2-1, with 13 bases aligning to TRBD2. CDR3 size: 17 residues. Trimming cost V 4 bases and J 4 bases; bases outside gene matches: 7. Per the germline V gene, CDR1 is MNHEY and CDR2 is SMNVEV (reference sequence). The CDR3 nucleotides read TGTGCCAGCAGTTCCCCTCGGACTAGCGGGAGTTACAATGAGCAGTTCTTC. This codes for CASSSPRTSGSYNEQFF.

The chain recombines TRBV29-1 with TRBJ1-2; 9 nucleotides align to TRBD1. The CDR3 consists of 14 residues. V dropped 6 bases and J dropped 6; count of bases not matched to a gene: 11. Per germline, CDR1 SQVTM and CDR2 ANQGSEA. For the CDR3, the DNA is TGCAGCGTGGGACGGACAGGGGCGTTGCATGGCTACACCTTC. Encoded protein: CSVGRTGALHGYTF.

The gene calls are TRBV10-1 and TRBJ1-1; D is uncertain. This CDR3 comprises 13 residues. Trimming left V 3 bases short and J 2 bases short, with 7 bases between. Germline V gene sequence: CDR1 WNHNN, CDR2 SYGVQD (reference sequence). As DNA, the CDR3 is TGCGCCAGCAGTGATCTTGGCAACACTGAAGCTTTCTTT. This sequence encodes CASSDLGNTEAFF.

This clone has just one count. The chain couples TRBV27 to TRBJ2-1, with TRBD2 matching 7 bases. The V segment lost 6 bases and the J segment 0 bases; nucleotides outside the gene matches: 5. CDR1 MNHEY and CDR2 SMNVEV come from the germline V gene (reference sequence). The CDR3 loop spans 15 amino acids. The CDR3 sequence is CASRTSLSSYNEQFF. The CDR3 DNA sequence: TGTGCCAGCAGGACTAGCCTGAGCTCCTACAATGAGCAGTTCTTC.

J is TRBJ2-1 and V is TRBV2; possibly TRBD2 for D (6 bases). Per germline, CDR1 SNHLY and CDR2 FYNNEI. This CDR3 spans 16 amino acids. V shed 4 bases and J shed 4 bases, with 17 bases lying between them. In nucleotides, the CDR3 is TGTGCCAGCAGTGGGGAGACTAGTAGGCCTTACAATGAGCAGTTCTTC. This encodes CASSGETSRPYNEQFF.

The chain couples TRBV28 to TRBJ1-5, with no clear D. Looked up from germline, CDR1 is MDHEN and CDR2 is SYDVKM. The CDR3 consists of 12 residues. Trimming removed 8 bases from V and 7 bases from J, with 12 bases in between. The CDR3 region is CASEGLGQPQHF. The DNA for the CDR3 is TGTGCCAGCGAGGGTCTGGGCCAGCCCCAGCATTTT.